The subject of this entry is one TCR beta chain. The antigen remains unidentified. The data were obtained in a study of T cell responses to AZD1222 COVID-19 vaccine. Regarding the study as a whole: Breadth and depth of Spike-specific TCRs rose after two AZD1222 doses. In all cases, repertoires were sampled only after the peak T cell response. Only 6 or 7 individuals given AZD1222 were seropositive at baseline. Females outnumbered males among donors, who were mostly white British; clonal diversity was possibly underestimated.

Measured with immunoSEQ multiplex PCR; TCRdb has only the in-frame clones, and not every one. The sample shows 90,000 to 100,000 clones, approximately 88% of them seen only once. The CDR3 runs to 16 residues. V was clipped by 2 bases and J by 6 bases; unmatched bases: 6. The germline V gene encodes CDR1 KGHSH and CDR2 LQKENI. This rearrangement joins TRBV18 to TRBJ1-6; 8 nucleotides line up with TRBD1. The sample here was peripheral blood, taken 28 days after the second AZD1222 dose. This receptor was taken from an adult who received the AZD1222 COVID-19 vaccine. CDR3 protein: CASSPAGTGFNSPLHF. The CDR3 DNA reads as TGTGCCAGCTCACCAGCCGGGACAGGCTTTAATTCACCCCTCCACTTT.